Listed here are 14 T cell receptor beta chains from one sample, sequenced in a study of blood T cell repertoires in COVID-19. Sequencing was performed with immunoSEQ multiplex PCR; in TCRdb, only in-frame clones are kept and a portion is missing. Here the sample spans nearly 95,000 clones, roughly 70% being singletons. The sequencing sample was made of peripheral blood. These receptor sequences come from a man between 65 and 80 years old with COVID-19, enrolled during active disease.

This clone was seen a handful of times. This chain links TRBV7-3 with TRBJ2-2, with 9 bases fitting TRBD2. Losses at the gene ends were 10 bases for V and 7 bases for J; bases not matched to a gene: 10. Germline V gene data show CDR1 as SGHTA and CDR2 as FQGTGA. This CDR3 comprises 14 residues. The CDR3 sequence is CATQSSGSDGELFF. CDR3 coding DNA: TGTGCCACTCAGAGTAGCGGGAGTGACGGGGAGCTGTTTTTT. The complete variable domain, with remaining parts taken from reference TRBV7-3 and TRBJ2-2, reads GAGVSQTPSNKVTEKGKYVELRCDPISGHTALYWYRQSLGQGPEFLIYFQGTGAADDSGLPNDRFFAVRPEGSVSTLKIQRTERGDSAVYLCATQSSGSDGELFFGEGSRLTVL.

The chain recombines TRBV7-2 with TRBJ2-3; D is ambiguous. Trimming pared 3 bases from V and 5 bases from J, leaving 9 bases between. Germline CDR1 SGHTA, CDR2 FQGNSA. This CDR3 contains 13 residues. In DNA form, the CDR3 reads TGTGCCAGCAGCTTGAGAGGCCAAGATACGCAGTATTTT. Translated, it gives CASSLRGQDTQYF.

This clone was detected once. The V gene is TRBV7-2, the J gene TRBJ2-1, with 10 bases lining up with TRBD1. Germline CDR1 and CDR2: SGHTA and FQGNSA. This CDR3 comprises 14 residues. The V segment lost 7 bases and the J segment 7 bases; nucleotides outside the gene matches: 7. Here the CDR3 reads CASNPGQGLNEQFF. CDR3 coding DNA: TGTGCCAGCAATCCGGGACAGGGGCTTAATGAGCAGTTCTTC.

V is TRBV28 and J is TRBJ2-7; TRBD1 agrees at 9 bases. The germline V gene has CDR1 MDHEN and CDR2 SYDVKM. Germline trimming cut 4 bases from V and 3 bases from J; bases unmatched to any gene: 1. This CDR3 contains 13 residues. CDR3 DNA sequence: TGTGCCAGCAGTTCGGGACAGGGCTACGAGCAGTACTTC. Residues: CASSSGQGYEQYF.

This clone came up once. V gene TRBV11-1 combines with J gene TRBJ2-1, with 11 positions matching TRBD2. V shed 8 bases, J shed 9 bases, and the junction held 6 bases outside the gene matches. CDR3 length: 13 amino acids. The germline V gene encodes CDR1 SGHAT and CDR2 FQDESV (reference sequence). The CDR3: CASLLAGGTEQFF. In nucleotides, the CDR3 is TGTGCCAGCCTCCTAGCGGGAGGCACTGAGCAGTTCTTC.

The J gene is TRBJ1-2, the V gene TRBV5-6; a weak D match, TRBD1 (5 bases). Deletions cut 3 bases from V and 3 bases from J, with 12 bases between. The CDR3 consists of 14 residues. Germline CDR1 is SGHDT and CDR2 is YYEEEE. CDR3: CASSSQGPYYGYTF. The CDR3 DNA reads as TGTGCCAGCAGCTCCCAGGGTCCGTACTATGGCTACACCTTC.

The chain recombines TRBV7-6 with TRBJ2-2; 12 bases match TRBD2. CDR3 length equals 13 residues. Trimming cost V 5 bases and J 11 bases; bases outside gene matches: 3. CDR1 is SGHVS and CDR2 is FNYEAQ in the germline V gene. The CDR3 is CASSQGLAGELFF. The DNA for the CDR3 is TGTGCCAGCAGCCAAGGACTAGCGGGAGAGCTGTTTTTT.

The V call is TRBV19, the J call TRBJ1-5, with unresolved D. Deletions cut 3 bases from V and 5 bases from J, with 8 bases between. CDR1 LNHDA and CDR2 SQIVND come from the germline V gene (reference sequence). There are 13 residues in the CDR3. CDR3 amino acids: CASSISRDQPQHF. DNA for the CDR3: TGTGCCAGTAGTATTTCGAGGGATCAGCCCCAGCATTTT.

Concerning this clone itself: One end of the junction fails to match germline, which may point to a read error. DNA of the CDR3: TGTGCCAGCAAGAACCTAGTGGGTCCAGAGGCCCAGTACTTC. It translates to CASKNLVGPEAQYF. The rearrangement links TRBV7-2 to TRBJ2-5; D not resolved. The CDR3 is made up of 14 amino acids. Germline V gives CDR1 SGHTA, CDR2 FQGNSA.

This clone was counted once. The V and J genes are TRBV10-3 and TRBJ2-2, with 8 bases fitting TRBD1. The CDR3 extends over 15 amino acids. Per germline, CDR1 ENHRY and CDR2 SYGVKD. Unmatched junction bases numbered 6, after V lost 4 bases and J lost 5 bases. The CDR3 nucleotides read TGTGCCATCAGTGTAGACAGGGGAGAGACCGGGGAGCTGTTTTTT. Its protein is CAISVDRGETGELFF.

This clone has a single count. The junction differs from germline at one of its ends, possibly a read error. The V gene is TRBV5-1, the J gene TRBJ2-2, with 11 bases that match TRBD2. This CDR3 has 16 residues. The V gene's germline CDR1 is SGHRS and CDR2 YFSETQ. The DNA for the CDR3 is TGCGCCAGGTTACTAGCGGGAGCCCCCGAACACCGGGGAGCTGTTTTT. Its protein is CARLLAGAPEHRGAVF.

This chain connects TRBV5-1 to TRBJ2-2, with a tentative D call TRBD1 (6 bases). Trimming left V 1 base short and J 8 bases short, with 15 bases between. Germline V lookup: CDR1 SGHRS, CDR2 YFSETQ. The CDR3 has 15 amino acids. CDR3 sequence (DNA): TGCGCCAGCAGCTTGCCCATAGTGGGGGCTGGGGAGCTGTTTTTT. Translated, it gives CASSLPIVGAGELFF.

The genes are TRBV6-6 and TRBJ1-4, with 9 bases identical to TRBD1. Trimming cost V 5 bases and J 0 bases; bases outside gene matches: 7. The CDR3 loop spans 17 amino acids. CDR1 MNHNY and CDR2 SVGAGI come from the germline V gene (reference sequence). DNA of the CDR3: TGTGCCAGCAGTCCTGGGGACAGGGTAGCAACTAATGAAAAACTGTTTTTT. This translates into CASSPGDRVATNEKLFF.

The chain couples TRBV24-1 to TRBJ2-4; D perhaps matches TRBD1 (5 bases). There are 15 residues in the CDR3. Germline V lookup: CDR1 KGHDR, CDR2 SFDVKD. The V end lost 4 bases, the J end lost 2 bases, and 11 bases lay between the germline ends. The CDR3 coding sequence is TGTGCCACCAGTGACTCCACAGGACCCAAAAACATTCAGTACTTC. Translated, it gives CATSDSTGPKNIQYF.